This note documents a single TCR beta chain sequence. Its target is not known. The record originates from a study of metastatic and nonmetastatic thyroid tumors. Study details: Blood and tumor or nodule tissue repertoires from malignant and benign thyroid patients were compared.

Whole-study findings and limits: Reports indicated that malignant thyroid tumors showed significantly higher TCR beta diversity than benign nodules did, in blood and tumor.

Thyroid surgery had not been preceded by any treatment in any patient. This CDR3 comprises 15 residues. The J segment lost 3 bases and the V segment lost 1 base, leaving 4 bases of the junction unmatched. CDR1 and CDR2 from the germline V gene are ENHRY and SYGVKD. Per the authors' pipeline: Clinicopathological groups differed in CDR3, with these differences serving to build a distant-metastasis classifier for papillary thyroid cancer. TCRdb redid the clone calls on the PCR reads using MiXCR. Clone size and V and J calls follow TCRdb, not the original study. The table records some 2,000 clones, 42% of them present only once.

The chain links TRBV10-3 to TRBJ2-3; 7 bases match TRBD2. Material for sequencing was adjacent normal tissue. The sequence was collected from a female donor with papillary thyroid cancer or a benign thyroid nodule (not recorded which). Some clones in this sample may be carry-over from other donors' samples. The CDR3 sequence is CAISEWLAETDTQYF. CDR3 nucleotides: TGTGCCATCAGTGAGTGGCTAGCGGAAACAGATACGCAGTATTTT.